The T cell receptor (beta chain) described here comes from a study of blood T cell repertoires in COVID-19. Study details: T cells, B-cell-depleted T cells, or PBMCs supplied cDNA or gDNA.

The CDR3 is 15 residues long. CDR1 is MGHRA and CDR2 is YSYEKL in the germline V gene. Trimming cost V 3 bases and J 7 bases; bases outside gene matches: 8. As handled by the study authors: Amplifying reference gene primers gave estimates of nucleated cell counts. Clones were read by immunoSEQ multiplex PCR, and TCRdb kept only the in-frame ones, dropping some. V and J calls plus clone size are reproduced from that table; the DNA served to infer D and trimming. Of approximately 270,000 clones listed, roughly 84% were seen once; the top ten hold 0.7% to 1%. The chain is built from TRBV4-1 and TRBJ2-2; 7 positions match TRBD2. This clonotype originated in a human donor with COVID-19, enrolled during active disease. The donor label of this sample is uncertain. Sequencing was carried out using peripheral blood. The CDR3 region is CASSQQGGVFGELFF. CDR3 bases: TGCGCCAGCAGCCAGCAGGGAGGGGTTTTCGGGGAGCTGTTTTTT.